This is a list of T cell receptor beta chains from one sample in a study of breast tumors, draining lymph nodes, adjacent tissues. TCRdb ran MiXCR on the multiplex PCR reads and lists one entry per CDR3 protein. The sample consists of 150,000 to 200,000 distinct CDR3 sequences, approximately 33% of them appearing once. Sequenced: axillary lymph node tissue. The receptors originated from a female donor with breast cancer. Some clones in this sample may be carry-over from other donors' samples. Each CDR3 is given with its conserved first and last residue. The order of the fields is J gene, D gene, clone size, V gene, CDR3 protein, CDR3 DNA. A D gene is named only where the DNA matches it firmly. Expanded clones get a size class; other rows say once, few or many, or leave the size out.

J gene: TRBJ2-7; D gene: .; clone size: .; V gene: TRBV4-1; CDR3 protein: CASSRRGEQYF; CDR3 DNA: TGCGCCAGCAGCCGGCGCGGCGAGCAGTACTTC
J gene: TRBJ2-3; D gene: .; clone size: many; V gene: TRBV4-2; CDR3 protein: CASSPQGWAVLDTQYF; CDR3 DNA: TGTGCCAGCAGCCCCCAGGGATGGGCGGTCCTGGATACGCAGTATTTT
J gene: TRBJ2-5; D gene: TRBD1; clone size: many; V gene: TRBV5-6; CDR3 protein: CASSGTGGGETQYF; CDR3 DNA: TGTGCCAGCAGCGGGACAGGGGGCGGAGAGACCCAGTACTTC
J gene: TRBJ2-2; D gene: TRBD1; clone size: .; V gene: TRBV5-1; CDR3 protein: CASSFGTGRTGELFF; CDR3 DNA: TGCGCCAGCAGCTTCGGGACAGGGAGGACCGGGGAGCTGTTTTTT
J gene: TRBJ2-2; D gene: .; clone size: many; V gene: TRBV20-1; CDR3 protein: CSAPDRSNTGELFF; CDR3 DNA: TGCAGTGCTCCCGACAGGTCCAACACCGGGGAGCTGTTTTTT
J gene: TRBJ2-3; D gene: .; clone size: many; V gene: TRBV19; CDR3 protein: CASSIEDRGDTQYF; CDR3 DNA: TGTGCCAGTAGTATAGAAGACAGAGGGGATACGCAGTATTTT
J gene: TRBJ2-1; D gene: .; clone size: many; V gene: TRBV24-1; CDR3 protein: CATSSERYNEQFF; CDR3 DNA: TGTGCCACCAGTTCCGAACGATACAATGAGCAGTTCTTC
J gene: TRBJ1-1; D gene: TRBD1; clone size: .; V gene: TRBV19; CDR3 protein: CASSPQGVTEAFF; CDR3 DNA: TGTGCCAGTAGTCCACAGGGGGTCACTGAAGCTTTCTTT
J gene: TRBJ2-2; D gene: TRBD2; clone size: .; V gene: TRBV7-2; CDR3 protein: CASSLGASGSTSGELFF; CDR3 DNA: TGTGCCAGCAGCTTAGGGGCTAGCGGGAGTACCAGCGGGGAGCTGTTTTTT
J gene: TRBJ2-7; D gene: .; clone size: many; V gene: TRBV25-1; CDR3 protein: CASMGQVPHEQYF; CDR3 DNA: TGTGCCAGCATGGGGCAGGTCCCCCACGAGCAGTACTTC
J gene: TRBJ1-5; D gene: .; clone size: many; V gene: TRBV2; CDR3 protein: CASSEWDGLHQPQHF; CDR3 DNA: TGTGCCAGCAGTGAGTGGGACGGCCTCCATCAGCCCCAGCATTTT
J gene: TRBJ2-2; D gene: .; clone size: many; V gene: TRBV4-2; CDR3 protein: CASSQGLGGGDTGELFF; CDR3 DNA: TGTGCCAGCAGCCAAGGGCTGGGAGGGGGGGACACCGGGGAGCTGTTTTTT
J gene: TRBJ2-5; D gene: .; clone size: many; V gene: TRBV6-6; CDR3 protein: CASSHSTETQYF; CDR3 DNA: TGTGCCAGCAGTCACTCGACAGAGACCCAGTACTTC
J gene: TRBJ1-2; D gene: .; clone size: many; V gene: TRBV9; CDR3 protein: CASSESGAGSYGYTF; CDR3 DNA: TGTGCCAGCAGCGAAAGTGGGGCAGGGTCCTATGGCTACACCTTC
J gene: TRBJ2-7; D gene: .; clone size: .; V gene: TRBV3-1; CDR3 protein: CASSPHFSPYEQYF; CDR3 DNA: TGTGCCAGCAGCCCACACTTCTCCCCATACGAGCAGTACTTC
J gene: TRBJ1-6; D gene: .; clone size: many; V gene: TRBV6-6; CDR3 protein: CASSYSLGPKKNSPLHF; CDR3 DNA: TGTGCCAGCAGTTACTCGTTGGGACCCAAAAAGAATTCACCCCTCCACTTT
J gene: TRBJ1-2; D gene: .; clone size: many; V gene: TRBV11-2; CDR3 protein: CASSLVGGYGYTF; CDR3 DNA: TGTGCCAGCAGCTTAGTTGGGGGCTATGGCTACACCTTC
J gene: TRBJ1-4; D gene: .; clone size: many; V gene: TRBV11-2; CDR3 protein: CASSLVGGGGEKLFF; CDR3 DNA: TGTGCCAGCAGCTTAGTCGGAGGGGGAGGTGAAAAACTGTTTTTT
J gene: TRBJ2-7; D gene: .; clone size: few; V gene: TRBV11-2; CDR3 protein: CTSSLAGGAARGEQYF; CDR3 DNA: TGTACCAGCAGCTTAGCTGGGGGGGCGGCTAGGGGCGAGCAGTACTTC
J gene: TRBJ2-3; D gene: .; clone size: many; V gene: TRBV9; CDR3 protein: CASSVGVTDTQYF; CDR3 DNA: TGTGCCAGCAGCGTAGGGGTCACAGATACGCAGTATTTT
J gene: TRBJ2-1; D gene: .; clone size: .; V gene: TRBV7-9; CDR3 protein: CASSQPGGDEQFF; CDR3 DNA: TGTGCCAGCAGCCAACCGGGGGGCGATGAGCAGTTCTTC
J gene: TRBJ2-1; D gene: TRBD2; clone size: many; V gene: TRBV29-1; CDR3 protein: CSAFLGGSNEQFF; CDR3 DNA: TGCAGCGCGTTCCTGGGCGGGAGCAATGAGCAGTTCTTC
J gene: TRBJ2-1; D gene: .; clone size: .; V gene: TRBV29-1; CDR3 protein: CSVDGPGLGNEQFF; CDR3 DNA: TGCAGCGTAGATGGTCCGGGACTGGGGAATGAGCAGTTCTTC
J gene: TRBJ2-3; D gene: TRBD2; clone size: .; V gene: TRBV7-8; CDR3 protein: CASSSSGGQTDTQYF; CDR3 DNA: TGTGCCAGCAGCTCTTCGGGGGGGCAGACAGATACGCAGTATTTT
J gene: TRBJ2-5; D gene: TRBD1; clone size: many; V gene: TRBV13; CDR3 protein: CASSTRTGGTQYF; CDR3 DNA: TGTGCCAGCAGCACTCGGACAGGGGGGACCCAGTACTTC
J gene: TRBJ1-2; D gene: .; clone size: many; V gene: TRBV2; CDR3 protein: CASRDGSRGYTF; CDR3 DNA: TGTGCCAGCAGGGACGGGTCGAGAGGCTACACCTTC
J gene: TRBJ2-4; D gene: .; clone size: few; V gene: TRBV11-1; CDR3 protein: CASSGQIAKNIQYF; CDR3 DNA: TGTGCCAGCAGCGGACAGATAGCCAAAAACATTCAGTACTTC
J gene: TRBJ1-6; D gene: .; clone size: many; V gene: TRBV6-1; CDR3 protein: CASSTHSSPLHF; CDR3 DNA: TGTGCCAGCAGTACCCACAGTTCACCCCTCCACTTT
J gene: TRBJ2-1; D gene: TRBD1; clone size: few; V gene: TRBV5-4; CDR3 protein: CASSLGTGGSEQFF; CDR3 DNA: TGTGCCAGCAGCCTCGGGACAGGGGGCAGTGAGCAGTTCTTC
J gene: TRBJ1-3; D gene: .; clone size: .; V gene: TRBV20-1; CDR3 protein: CSARAAVGNTIYF; CDR3 DNA: TGCAGTGCTAGGGCGGCGGTTGGAAACACCATATATTTT
J gene: TRBJ1-1; D gene: .; clone size: .; V gene: TRBV9; CDR3 protein: CASSVDPMGINTEAFF; CDR3 DNA: TGTGCCAGCAGCGTAGATCCTATGGGTATAAACACTGAAGCTTTCTTT
J gene: TRBJ2-3; D gene: TRBD2; clone size: .; V gene: TRBV7-2; CDR3 protein: CASGSGGPRGDTQYF; CDR3 DNA: TGTGCCAGCGGCTCGGGGGGACCACGGGGAGATACGCAGTACTTT
J gene: TRBJ2-2; D gene: TRBD2; clone size: few; V gene: TRBV5-5; CDR3 protein: CASSLGTSLGYGELFF; CDR3 DNA: TGTGCCAGCAGCTTGGGGACTAGTTTAGGGTACGGGGAGCTGTTTTTT
J gene: TRBJ2-3; D gene: .; clone size: many; V gene: TRBV7-6; CDR3 protein: CASSLAGQGKDTQYF; CDR3 DNA: TGTGCCAGCAGCTTAGCCGGCCAGGGGAAAGATACGCAGTATTTT
J gene: TRBJ1-2; D gene: .; clone size: many; V gene: TRBV19; CDR3 protein: CASTTSEGIYYGYTF; CDR3 DNA: TGTGCCAGTACAACTTCGGAGGGGATCTACTATGGCTACACCTTC
J gene: TRBJ2-7; D gene: .; clone size: many; V gene: TRBV2; CDR3 protein: CASSEQSYEQYF; CDR3 DNA: TGTGCCAGCAGTGAACAGTCCTACGAGCAGTACTTC
J gene: TRBJ2-3; D gene: TRBD2; clone size: many; V gene: TRBV24-1; CDR3 protein: CATEPSLAGSPDTQYF; CDR3 DNA: TGTGCCACCGAACCGAGCCTAGCGGGGTCCCCAGATACGCAGTATTTT
J gene: TRBJ2-4; D gene: .; clone size: few; V gene: TRBV7-9; CDR3 protein: CASSLVGAKNIQYF; CDR3 DNA: TGTGCCAGCAGCTTAGTTGGTGCCAAAAACATTCAGTACTTC
J gene: TRBJ1-2; D gene: .; clone size: many; V gene: TRBV7-8; CDR3 protein: CASSASGGSGYGYTF; CDR3 DNA: TGTGCCAGCAGCGCGAGCGGGGGGTCGGGCTATGGCTACACCTTC
J gene: TRBJ1-5; D gene: .; clone size: many; V gene: TRBV7-9; CDR3 protein: CASSPPGASSQPQHF; CDR3 DNA: TGTGCCAGCAGCCCCCCAGGGGCCAGCAGTCAGCCCCAGCATTTT
J gene: TRBJ2-3; D gene: .; clone size: many; V gene: TRBV5-6; CDR3 protein: CASSLSGRGFTDTQYF; CDR3 DNA: TGTGCCAGCAGCTTGTCTGGGCGGGGCTTCACAGATACGCAGTATTTT
J gene: TRBJ1-5; D gene: .; clone size: few; V gene: TRBV28; CDR3 protein: CASSLATGWNQPQHF; CDR3 DNA: TGTGCCAGCAGTTTAGCAACAGGGTGGAATCAGCCCCAGCATTTT
J gene: TRBJ2-6; D gene: .; clone size: many; V gene: TRBV6-6; CDR3 protein: CASSYPAQDFGANVLTF; CDR3 DNA: TGTGCCAGCAGTTACCCCGCACAGGACTTTGGGGCCAACGTCCTGACTTTC